These 6 T cell receptor beta chains share one sample of origin, sequenced in a study of blood T cell repertoires in COVID-19. Produced via immunoSEQ multiplex PCR; TCRdb's table is partial and in-frame only. In the table there are roughly 150,000 clones, approximately 86% of which are singletons. The sequenced sample consisted of peripheral blood. The origin of the receptors is an elderly woman with COVID-19, enrolled during active disease.

The gene calls are TRBV3-1 (or the pseudogene TRBV3-2) and TRBJ1-1; a possible D gene is TRBD1 (5 bases). Germline assignment: CDR1 LGHDT and CDR2 YNNKEL (reference sequence). Trimming cost V 1 base and J 2 bases, with 14 bases left between them. The CDR3 contains 16 residues. The CDR3, as DNA: TGTGCCAGCAGCCAAGTAGGGGCAAGATCAAACACTGAAGCTTTCTTT. Its protein is CASSQVGARSNTEAFF.

The chain combines TRBV2 with TRBJ2-7; D remains unclear. Germline V gene lookup returns CDR1 SNHLY and CDR2 FYNNEI. V lost 3 bases to trimming and J lost 3 bases, with 3 bases between them. The CDR3 length is 11 residues. In nucleotides, the CDR3 is TGTGCCAGCAGTGACGGCTACGAGCAGTACTTC. Its protein product is CASSDGYEQYF. The entire variable domain, with the rest obtained from reference TRBV2 and TRBJ2-7, is as follows: EPEVTQTPSHQVTQMGQEVILRCVPISNHLYFYWYRQILGQKVEFLVSFYNNEISEKSEIFDDQFSVERPDGSNFTLKIRSTKLEDSAMYFCASSDGYEQYFGPGTRLTVT.

The gene calls are TRBV3-1 (or the pseudogene TRBV3-2) and TRBJ2-1; TRBD2 agrees at 7 bases. This CDR3 has 12 amino acids. CDR1 and CDR2 from the germline V gene are LGHDT and YNNKEL (reference sequence). Trimming took 2 bases from V and 10 from J; bases not matched to a gene: 2. The CDR3 protein is CASSQRGGEQFF. The DNA for the CDR3 is TGTGCCAGCAGCCAAAGGGGAGGGGAGCAGTTCTTC.

This rearrangement joins TRBV19 to TRBJ2-3; TRBD2 is a possible D gene (5 bases). Trimming stripped 4 bases from V and 3 bases from J, with 11 bases between. Germline values: CDR1 LNHDA, CDR2 SQIVND (reference sequence). This CDR3 has 14 residues. The CDR3 nucleotides are TGTGCCAGTAGTACGGGGAGCCTAACAGATACGCAGTATTTT. Translating gives CASSTGSLTDTQYF.

The J gene is TRBJ1-5, the V gene TRBV6-5, with TRBD1 matching 11 bases. This CDR3 spans 15 amino acids. Germline assignment: CDR1 MNHEY and CDR2 SVGAGI. J gave up 6 bases and V 6 bases, and 7 bases lay outside the gene matches. The CDR3 DNA is TGTGCCAGCAGCCCCGGGACAGGGGGAACTCAGCCCCAGCATTTT. It codes for CASSPGTGGTQPQHF.

The V gene is TRBV5-1, the J gene TRBJ1-1, with D possibly matching TRBD1 (5 bases). This CDR3 contains 14 residues. V dropped 3 bases and J dropped 5 bases, with 14 bases sitting between them. Germline V gene lookup returns CDR1 SGHRS and CDR2 YFSETQ. The CDR3 spells CASSSGQLGTEAFF. The CDR3 nucleotides are TGCGCCAGCAGCTCCGGACAATTGGGGACTGAAGCTTTCTTT. Combining the CDR3 with reference TRBV5-1 and TRBJ1-1 gives the whole variable domain KAGVTQTPRYLIKTRGQQVTLSCSPISGHRSVSWYQQTPGQGLQFLFEYFSETQRNKGNFPGRFSGRQFSNSRSEMNVSTLELGDSALYLCASSSGQLGTEAFFGQGTRLTVV.